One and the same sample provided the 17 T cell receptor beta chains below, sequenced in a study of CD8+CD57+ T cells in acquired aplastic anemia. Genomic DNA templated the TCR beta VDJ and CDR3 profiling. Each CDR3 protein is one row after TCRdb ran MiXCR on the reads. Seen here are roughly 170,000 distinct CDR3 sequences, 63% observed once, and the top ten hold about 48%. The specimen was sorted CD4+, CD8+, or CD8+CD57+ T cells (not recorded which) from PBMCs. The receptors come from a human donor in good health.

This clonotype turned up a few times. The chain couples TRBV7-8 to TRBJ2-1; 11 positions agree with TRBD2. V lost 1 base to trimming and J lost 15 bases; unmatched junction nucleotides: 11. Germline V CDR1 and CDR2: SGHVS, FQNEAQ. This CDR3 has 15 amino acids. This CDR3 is CASSLGLAGGQFLFF. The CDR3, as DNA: TGTGCCAGCAGCTTAGGGCTAGCGGGAGGCCAATTCCTGTTCTTC.

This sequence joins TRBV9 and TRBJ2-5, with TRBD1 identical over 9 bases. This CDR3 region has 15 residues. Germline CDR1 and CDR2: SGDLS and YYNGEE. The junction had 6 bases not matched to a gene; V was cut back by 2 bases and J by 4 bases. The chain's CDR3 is CASSVAGTGLETQYF. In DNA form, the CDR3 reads TGTGCCAGCAGCGTGGCCGGGACAGGGCTAGAGACCCAGTACTTC.

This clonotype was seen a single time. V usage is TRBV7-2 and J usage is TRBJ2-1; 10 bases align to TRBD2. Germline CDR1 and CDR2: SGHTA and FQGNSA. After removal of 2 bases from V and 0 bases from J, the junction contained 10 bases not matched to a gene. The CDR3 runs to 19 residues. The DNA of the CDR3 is TGTGCCAGCAGCTTAAGGGGACTAGCGACAACCAACTCCTACAATGAGCAGTTCTTC. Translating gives CASSLRGLATTNSYNEQFF.

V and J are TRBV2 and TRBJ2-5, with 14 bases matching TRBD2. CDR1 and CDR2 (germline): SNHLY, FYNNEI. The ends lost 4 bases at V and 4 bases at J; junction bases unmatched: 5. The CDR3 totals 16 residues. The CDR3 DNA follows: TGTGCCAGCAGTGGGGGACTAGCGGGAGTAGGAGAGACCCAGTACTTC. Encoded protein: CASSGGLAGVGETQYF. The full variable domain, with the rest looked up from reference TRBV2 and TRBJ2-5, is EPEVTQTPSHQVTQMGQEVILRCVPISNHLYFYWYRQILGQKVEFLVSFYNNEISEKSEIFDDQFSVERPDGSNFTLKIRSTKLEDSAMYFCASSGGLAGVGETQYFGPGTRLLVL.

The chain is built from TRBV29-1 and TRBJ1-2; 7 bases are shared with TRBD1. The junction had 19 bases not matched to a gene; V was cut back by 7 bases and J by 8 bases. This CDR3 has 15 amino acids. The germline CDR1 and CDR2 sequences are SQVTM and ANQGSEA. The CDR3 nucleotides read TGCAGCGGCCTAGTGGACAGGCCCGAGAATGTAGGCTACACCTTC. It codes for CSGLVDRPENVGYTF. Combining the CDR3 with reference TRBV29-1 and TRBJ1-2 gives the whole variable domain SAVISQKPSRDICQRGTSLTIQCQVDSQVTMMFWYRQQPGQSLTLIATANQGSEATYESGFVIDKFPISRPNLTFSTLTVSNMSPEDSSIYLCSGLVDRPENVGYTFGSGTRLTVV.

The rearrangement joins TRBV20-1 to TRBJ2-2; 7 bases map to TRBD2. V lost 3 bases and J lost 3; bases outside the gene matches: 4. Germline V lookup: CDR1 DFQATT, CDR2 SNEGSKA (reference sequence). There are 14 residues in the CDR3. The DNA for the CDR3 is TGCAGTGCTAGGTCTAGCGGACACACCGGGGAGCTGTTTTTT. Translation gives CSARSSGHTGELFF.

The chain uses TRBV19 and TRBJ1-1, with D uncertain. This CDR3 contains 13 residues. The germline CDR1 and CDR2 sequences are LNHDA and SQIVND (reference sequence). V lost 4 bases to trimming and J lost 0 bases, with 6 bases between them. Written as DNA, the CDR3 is TGTGCCAGTAGTAACTCTTTGAACACTGAAGCTTTCTTT. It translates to CASSNSLNTEAFF. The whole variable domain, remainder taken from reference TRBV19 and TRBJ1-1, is DGGITQSPKYLFRKEGQNVTLSCEQNLNHDAMYWYRQDPGQGLRLIYYSQIVNDFQKGDIAEGYSVSREKKESFPLTVTSAQKNPTAFYLCASSNSLNTEAFFGQGTRLTVV.

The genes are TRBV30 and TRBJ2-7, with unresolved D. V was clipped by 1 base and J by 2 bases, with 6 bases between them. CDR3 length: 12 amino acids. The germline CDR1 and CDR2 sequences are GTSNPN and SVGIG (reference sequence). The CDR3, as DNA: TGTGCCTGGAGTGGCCCGGCCTACGAGCAGTACTTC. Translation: CAWSGPAYEQYF.

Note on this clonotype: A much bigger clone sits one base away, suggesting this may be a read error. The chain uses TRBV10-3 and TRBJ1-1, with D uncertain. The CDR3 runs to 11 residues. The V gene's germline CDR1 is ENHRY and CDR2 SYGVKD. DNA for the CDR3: TGTGACACGACTCTGAACACTGAAGCTTTCTTT. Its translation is CDTTLNTEAFF.

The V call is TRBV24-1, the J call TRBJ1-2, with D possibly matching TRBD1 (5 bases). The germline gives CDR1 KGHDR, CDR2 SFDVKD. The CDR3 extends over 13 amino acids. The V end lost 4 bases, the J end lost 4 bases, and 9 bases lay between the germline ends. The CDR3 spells CATSEAGTYGYTF. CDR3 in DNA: TGTGCCACCAGTGAGGCCGGGACCTATGGCTACACCTTC.

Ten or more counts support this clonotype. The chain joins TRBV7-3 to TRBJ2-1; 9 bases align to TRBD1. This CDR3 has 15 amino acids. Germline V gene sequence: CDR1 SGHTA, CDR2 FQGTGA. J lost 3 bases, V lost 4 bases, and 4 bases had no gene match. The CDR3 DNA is TGTGCCAGCAGCTCGGGACAGGGAGTCTACAATGAGCAGTTCTTC. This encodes CASSSGQGVYNEQFF.

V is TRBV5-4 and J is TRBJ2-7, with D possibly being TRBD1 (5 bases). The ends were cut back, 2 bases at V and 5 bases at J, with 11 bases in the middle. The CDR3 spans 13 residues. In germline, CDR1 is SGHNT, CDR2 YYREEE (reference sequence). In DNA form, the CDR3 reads TGTGCCAGCAGCTTACCGACAGAACACGAGCAGTACTTC. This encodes CASSLPTEHEQYF.

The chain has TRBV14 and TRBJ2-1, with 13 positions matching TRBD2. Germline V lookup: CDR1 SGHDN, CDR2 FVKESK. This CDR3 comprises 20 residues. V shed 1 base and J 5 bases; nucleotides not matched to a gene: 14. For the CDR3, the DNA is TGTGCCAGCAGCCAAGTTTACGGGACTAGCGGGATTATGTATGACAATGAGCAGTTCTTC. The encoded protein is CASSQVYGTSGIMYDNEQFF.

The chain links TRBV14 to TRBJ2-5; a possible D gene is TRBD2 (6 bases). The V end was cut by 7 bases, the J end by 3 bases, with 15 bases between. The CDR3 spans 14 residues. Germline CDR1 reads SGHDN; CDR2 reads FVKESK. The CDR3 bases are TGTGCCAGCACTAGGTCGGGAGCCAAAGAGACCCAGTACTTC. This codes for CASTRSGAKETQYF.

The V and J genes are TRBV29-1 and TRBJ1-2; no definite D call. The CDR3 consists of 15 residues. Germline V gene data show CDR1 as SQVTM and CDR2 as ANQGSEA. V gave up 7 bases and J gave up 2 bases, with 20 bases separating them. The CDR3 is CSALLPRLVNYGYTF. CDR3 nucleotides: TGCAGCGCACTATTGCCCAGATTGGTAAACTATGGCTACACCTTC.

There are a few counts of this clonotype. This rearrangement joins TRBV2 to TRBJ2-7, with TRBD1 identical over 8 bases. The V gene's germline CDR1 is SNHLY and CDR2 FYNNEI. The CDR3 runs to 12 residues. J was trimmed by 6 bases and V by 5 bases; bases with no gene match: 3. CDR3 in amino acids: CASSRTGSEQYF. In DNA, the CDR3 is TGTGCCAGCAGTCGGACAGGGTCCGAGCAGTACTTC.

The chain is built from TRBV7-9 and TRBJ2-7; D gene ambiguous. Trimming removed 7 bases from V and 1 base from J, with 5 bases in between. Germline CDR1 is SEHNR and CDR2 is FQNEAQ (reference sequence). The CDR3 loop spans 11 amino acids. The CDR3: CASTGSYEQYF. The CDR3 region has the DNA TGTGCCAGCACCGGGTCCTACGAGCAGTACTTC.